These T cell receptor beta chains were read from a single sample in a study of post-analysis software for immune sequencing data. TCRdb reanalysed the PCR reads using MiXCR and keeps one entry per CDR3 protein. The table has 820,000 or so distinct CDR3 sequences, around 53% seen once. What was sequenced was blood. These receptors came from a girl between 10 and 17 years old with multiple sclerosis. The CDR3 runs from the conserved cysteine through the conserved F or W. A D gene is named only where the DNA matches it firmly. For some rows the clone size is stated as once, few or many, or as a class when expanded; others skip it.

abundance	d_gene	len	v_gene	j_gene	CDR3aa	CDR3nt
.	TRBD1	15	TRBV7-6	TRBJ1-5	CASSLQQGSNQPQHF	TGTGCCAGCAGCTTACAACAGGGGAGTAATCAGCCCCAGCATTTT
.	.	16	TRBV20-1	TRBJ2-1	CSAREDTPSSYNEQFF	TGCAGTGCCCGGGAAGACACTCCAAGCTCCTACAATGAGCAGTTCTTC
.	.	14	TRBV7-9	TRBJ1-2	CASSLGGLGNGYTF	TGTGCCAGCAGCTTAGGAGGCCTAGGAAATGGCTACACCTTC
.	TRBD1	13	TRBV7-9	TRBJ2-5	CASSQPGQGAQYF	TGTGCCAGCAGCCAACCGGGACAGGGGGCCCAGTACTTC
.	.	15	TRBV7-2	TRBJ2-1	CASSLGATTYNEQFF	TGTGCCAGCAGCTTAGGAGCGACGACCTACAATGAGCAGTTCTTT
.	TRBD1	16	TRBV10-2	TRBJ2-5	CASSEPWTGGQETQYF	TGCGCCAGCAGTGAGCCTTGGACAGGGGGGCAAGAGACCCAGTACTTC
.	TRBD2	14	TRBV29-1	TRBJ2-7	CSVGGFGASYEQYF	TGCAGCGTCGGGGGGTTTGGGGCGAGCTACGAGCAGTACTTC
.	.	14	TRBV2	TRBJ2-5	CASRRTAFQETQYF	TGTGCCAGCAGAAGGACGGCCTTCCAAGAGACCCAGTACTTC
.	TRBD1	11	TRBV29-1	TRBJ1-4	CSAQGDEKLFF	TGCAGCGCCCAGGGGGATGAAAAACTGTTTTTT
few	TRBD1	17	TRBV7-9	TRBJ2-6	CASRRAGQGVKANVLTF	TGTGCCAGCAGGCGTGCGGGACAGGGGGTGAAGGCCAACGTCCTGACTTTC
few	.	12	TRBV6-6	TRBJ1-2	CASSGENYGYTF	TGTGCCAGCAGCGGGGAAAACTATGGCTACACCTTC
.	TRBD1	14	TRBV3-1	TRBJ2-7	CASSSGQVGYEQYF	TGTGCCAGCAGCTCGGGACAGGTTGGCTACGAGCAGTACTTC
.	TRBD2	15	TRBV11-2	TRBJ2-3	CASSFLAVNTDTQYF	TGTGCCAGCAGCTTTCTAGCGGTAAACACAGATACGCAGTATTTT
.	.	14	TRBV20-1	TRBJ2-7	CSARDLGQSVEQYF	TGCAGTGCTAGAGATTTGGGACAATCGGTCGAGCAGTACTTC
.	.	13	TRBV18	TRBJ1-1	CASSPSDGPEAFF	TGTGCCAGCTCACCCTCGGACGGCCCTGAAGCTTTCTTT
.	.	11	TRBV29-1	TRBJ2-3	CSVLEPYTQYF	TGCAGCGTTCTCGAGCCGTATACGCAGTATTTT
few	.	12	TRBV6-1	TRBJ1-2	CASSERSAGYTF	TGTGCCAGCAGTGAACGAAGCGCTGGCTACACCTTC
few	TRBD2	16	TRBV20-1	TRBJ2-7	CSAPSGRAREPYEQYF	TGCAGTGCCCCCAGCGGGAGGGCAAGGGAGCCCTACGAGCAGTACTTC
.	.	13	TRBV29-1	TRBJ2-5	CSVDTTAQETQYF	TGCAGCGTTGACACGACTGCACAAGAGACCCAGTACTTC
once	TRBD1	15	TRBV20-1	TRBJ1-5	CSALPGTGSGQPQHF	TGCAGTGCTCTCCCCGGGACAGGGTCTGGTCAGCCCCAGCATTTT
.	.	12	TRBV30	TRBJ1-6	CAWSASNSPLHF	TGTGCCTGGAGTGCCAGTAATTCACCCCTCCACTTT
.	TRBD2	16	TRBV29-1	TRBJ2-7	CSEGGLAGVSLYEQYF	TGCAGCGAAGGGGGACTAGCGGGAGTTTCCCTCTACGAGCAGTACTTC
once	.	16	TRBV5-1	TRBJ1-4	CASSPTATAFSEKLFF	TGCGCCAGCAGCCCCACCGCGACAGCTTTTAGTGAAAAACTGTTTTTT
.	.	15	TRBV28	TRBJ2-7	CASTNRDKSTYEQYF	TGTGCCAGCACCAACCGGGACAAAAGTACCTACGAGCAGTACTTC
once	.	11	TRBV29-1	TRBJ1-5	CSVEDDYIQHF	TGCAGCGTTGAAGATGACTATATACAGCATTTT
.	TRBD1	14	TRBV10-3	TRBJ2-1	CAISGTRTGNEQFF	TGTGCCATCAGTGGAACCCGGACAGGGAATGAGCAGTTCTTC
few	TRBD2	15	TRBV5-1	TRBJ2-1	CASSLELAGADEQFF	TGCGCCAGCAGCTTGGAACTAGCGGGAGCCGATGAGCAGTTCTTC
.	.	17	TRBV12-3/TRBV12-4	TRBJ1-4	CASSLVGQTTVNEKLFF	TGTGCCAGCAGTTTAGTGGGGCAGACCACAGTTAATGAAAAACTGTTTTTT
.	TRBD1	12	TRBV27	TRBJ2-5	CASGQGLETQYF	TGTGCCAGCGGACAGGGACTGGAGACCCAGTACTTC
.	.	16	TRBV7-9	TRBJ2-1	CASSLGTGLNYNEQFF	TGTGCCAGCAGCTTAGGGACGGGACTCAACTACAATGAGCAGTTCTTC
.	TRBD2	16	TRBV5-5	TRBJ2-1	CASSLGLAGVANEQFF	TGTGCCAGCAGCTTGGGACTAGCGGGAGTCGCCAATGAGCAGTTCTTC
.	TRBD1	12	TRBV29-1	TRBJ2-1	CSAGRTGFEQFF	TGCAGCGCCGGAAGGACAGGGTTTGAGCAGTTCTTC
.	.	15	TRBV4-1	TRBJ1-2	CASSRPQGPNYGYTF	TGCGCCAGCAGCCGGCCACAGGGACCTAACTATGGCTACACCTTC
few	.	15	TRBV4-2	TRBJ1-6	CASSQTGQDYSPLHF	TGTGCCAGCAGCCAAACCGGCCAGGACTATTCACCCCTCCACTTT
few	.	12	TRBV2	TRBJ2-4	CASSGDIGEQYF	TGTGCCAGCAGTGGCGACATCGGAGAGCAGTACTTC
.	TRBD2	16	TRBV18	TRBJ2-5	CASSPTGLAVQETQYF	TGTGCCAGCTCCCCGACGGGACTAGCGGTACAAGAGACCCAGTACTTC
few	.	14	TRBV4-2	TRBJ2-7	CASSQASGSYEQYF	TGTGCCAGCAGCCAAGCGTCTGGATCCTACGAGCAGTACTTC
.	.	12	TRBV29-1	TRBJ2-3	CSVRASTDTQYF	TGCAGCGTTCGCGCGAGCACAGATACGCAGTATTTT
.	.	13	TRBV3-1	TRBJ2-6	CASSNSGANVLTF	TGTGCCAGCAGCAACTCTGGGGCCAACGTCCTGACTTTC
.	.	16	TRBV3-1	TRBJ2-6	CASSDEVISGANVLTF	TGTGCCAGCAGCGACGAGGTTATTTCTGGGGCCAACGTCCTGACTTTC
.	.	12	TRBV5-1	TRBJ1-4	CASRQTDEKLFF	TGCGCCAGCAGGCAGACGGATGAAAAACTGTTTTTT
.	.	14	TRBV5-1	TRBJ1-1	CASSQVSGRTEAFF	TGCGCCAGCAGCCAGGTCAGCGGACGGACTGAAGCTTTCTTT
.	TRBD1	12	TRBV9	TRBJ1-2	CASSFDRGSYTF	TGTGCCAGCAGCTTCGACAGGGGAAGCTACACCTTC
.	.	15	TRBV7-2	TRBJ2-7	CASSPNPTVTYEQYF	TGTGCCAGCAGCCCTAACCCGACAGTTACCTACGAGCAGTACTTC
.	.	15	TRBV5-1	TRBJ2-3	CASSLETGTNTRQYF	TGCGCCAGCAGCTTAGAAACCGGGACAAATACTAGGCAGTATTTT
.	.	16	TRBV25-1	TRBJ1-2	CASSDLGMGEAYGYTF	TGTGCCAGCAGTGACCTGGGAATGGGGGAAGCTTATGGCTACACCTTC
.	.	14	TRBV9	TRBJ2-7	CASSVAVASYEQYF	TGTGCCAGCAGCGTAGCTGTGGCTTCCTACGAGCAGTACTTC
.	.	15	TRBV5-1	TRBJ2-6	CASMRGSSGANVLTF	TGCGCCAGCATGAGGGGGAGCTCTGGGGCCAACGTCCTGACTTTC
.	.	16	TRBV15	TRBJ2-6	CATSSGLESGADVLTF	TGTGCCACCAGCAGTGGTTTGGAGTCTGGGGCCGACGTCCTGACTTTC
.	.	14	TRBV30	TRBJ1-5	CAWTAGSAGQPQHF	TGTGCCTGGACTGCGGGGAGTGCGGGCCAGCCCCAGCATTTT
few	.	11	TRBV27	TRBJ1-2	CAPRTARRYTF	TGTGCCCCGAGGACAGCTCGTCGCTACACCTTC